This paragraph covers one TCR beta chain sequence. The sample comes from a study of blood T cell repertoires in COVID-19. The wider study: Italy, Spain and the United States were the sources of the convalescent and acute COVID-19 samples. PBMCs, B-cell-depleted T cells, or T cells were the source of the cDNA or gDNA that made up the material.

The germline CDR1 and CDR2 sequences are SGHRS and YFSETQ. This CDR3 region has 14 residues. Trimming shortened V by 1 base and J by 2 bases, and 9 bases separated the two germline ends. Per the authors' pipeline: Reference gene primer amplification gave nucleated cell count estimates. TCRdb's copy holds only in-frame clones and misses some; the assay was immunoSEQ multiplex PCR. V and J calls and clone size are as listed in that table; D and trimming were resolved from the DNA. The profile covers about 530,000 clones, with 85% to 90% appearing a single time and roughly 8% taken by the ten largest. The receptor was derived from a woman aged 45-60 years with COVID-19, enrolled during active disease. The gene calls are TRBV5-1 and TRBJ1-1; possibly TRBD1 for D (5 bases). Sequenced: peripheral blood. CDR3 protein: CASSLRQQNTEAFF. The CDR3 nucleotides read TGCGCCAGCAGCTTGCGACAGCAAAACACTGAAGCTTTCTTT.